This T cell receptor (beta chain) derives from a study of CD8+ T cells in alopecia areata. cDNA serving as the sequencing template came from extracted, reverse transcribed RNA. Profiled with immunoSEQ multiplex PCR; TCRdb holds only in-frame clones, not every one. This table has some 110,000 clones, about two fifths appearing once. Researchers took lesional scalp punch biopsies and peripheral blood from people who were alopecia areata patients. Losses at the gene ends were 6 bases for V and 3 bases for J; bases not matched to a gene: 5. Germline V gene lookup returns CDR1 SQVTM and CDR2 ANQGSEA. The CDR3 runs to 13 residues.

The TCR comes from a human donor with alopecia areata. What was sequenced was CD4+ T cells sorted from blood. The V gene is TRBV29-1, the J gene TRBJ2-7; 10 bases align to TRBD2. The CDR3 loop is CSVRSSGGYEQYF. DNA for the CDR3: TGCAGCGTGAGGTCTAGCGGGGGCTACGAGCAGTACTTC.